The subject of this entry is one T cell receptor (beta chain). This entry is derived from a study of blood T cell repertoires in COVID-19. Study in general: Acute-phase and convalescent COVID-19 samples originated in the United States, Italy and Spain. Sample material is recorded as cDNA or gDNA derived from T cells, B-cell-depleted T cells, or PBMCs.

The authors' processing: It was from reference gene primer amplification that nucleated cell counts were estimated. Assay: immunoSEQ multiplex PCR; the TCRdb copy retains only in-frame clones and omits some. The V and J calls and the clone size are those of that table, but D and trimming were determined from the DNA. The sample shows under 130,000 clones, around 85% of them seen only once. V was pared by 1 base and J by 7 bases, with 1 base of the junction left unmatched. The germline CDR1 and CDR2 sequences are SGDLS and YYNGEE. The CDR3 contains 13 residues. The sample comprised peripheral blood. The V and J genes are TRBV9 and TRBJ1-4, with 7 bases lining up with TRBD1. This clonotype was obtained from a man aged 65 to 85 with active or convalescent COVID-19. The CDR3 nucleotides read TGTGCCAGCAGCGTAACAGGGGCTGAAAAACTGTTTTTT. Protein sequence: CASSVTGAEKLFF. The full variable domain, rest sourced from reference TRBV9 and TRBJ1-4, is DSGVTQTPKHLITATGQRVTLRCSPRSGDLSVYWYQQSLDQGLQFLIQYYNGEERAKGNILERFSAQQFPDLHSELNLSSLELGDSALYFCASSVTGAEKLFFGSGTQLSVL.